The 2 T cell receptor beta chains in this list originate from one sample, sequenced in a study of Ad26.COV2.S vaccination and SARS-CoV-2 variants. Treatment meaning: around 19 received Ad26.COV2.S at low or high dose, single or two shots; roughly 5 received placebo; per-sample allocation not given. Sampling took place 63 days after the first vaccine or placebo injection. Data came from immunoSEQ multiplex PCR; TCRdb stores just in-frame clones and leaves some out. The sample holds about 350,000 clones; about 88% are singletons and the top ten take 6.4%. Specimen: peripheral blood, collected in a trial of Ad26.COV2.S vaccine versus placebo. The receptors shown here come from a person between 18 and 60 years old who received the Ad26.COV2.S COVID-19 vaccine or a placebo.

The chain has TRBV30 and TRBJ2-7, with D unresolved. V lost 2 bases, J lost 5 bases, and 7 bases lay in between. The CDR3 covers 11 residues. CDR1 and CDR2 (germline): GTSNPN, SVGIG (reference sequence). The DNA of the CDR3 is TGTGCCTGGAGTTTTAGGCACGAGCAGTACTTC. Its translation: CAWSFRHEQYF.

The rearrangement joins TRBV5-4 to TRBJ2-7; D gene ambiguous. V lost 0 bases and J lost 2, with 6 bases in between. Germline lookup yields CDR1 SGHNT and CDR2 YYREEE (reference sequence). The CDR3 is 13 residues long. The CDR3 DNA reads TGTGCCAGCAGCTTGGAACAGACCTACGAGCAGTACTTC. Its translation: CASSLEQTYEQYF.